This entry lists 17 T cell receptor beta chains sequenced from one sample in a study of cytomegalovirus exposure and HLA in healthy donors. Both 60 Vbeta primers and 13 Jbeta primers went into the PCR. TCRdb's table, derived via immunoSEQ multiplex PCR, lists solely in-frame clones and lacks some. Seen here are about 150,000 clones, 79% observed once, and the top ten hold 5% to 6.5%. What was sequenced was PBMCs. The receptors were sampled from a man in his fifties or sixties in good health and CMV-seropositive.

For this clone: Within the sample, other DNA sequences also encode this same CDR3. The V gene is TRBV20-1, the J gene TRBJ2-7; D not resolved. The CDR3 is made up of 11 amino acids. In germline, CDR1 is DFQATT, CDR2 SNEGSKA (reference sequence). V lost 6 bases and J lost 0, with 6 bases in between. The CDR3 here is CSAATSYEQYF. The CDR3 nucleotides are TGCAGTGCAGCGACCTCCTACGAGCAGTACTTC.

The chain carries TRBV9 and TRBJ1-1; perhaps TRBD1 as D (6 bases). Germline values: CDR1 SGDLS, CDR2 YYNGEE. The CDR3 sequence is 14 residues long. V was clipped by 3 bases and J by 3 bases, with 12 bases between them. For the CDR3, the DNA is TGTGCCAGCAGCGCAACGACAGGCGACACTGAAGCTTTCTTT. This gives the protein CASSATTGDTEAFF.

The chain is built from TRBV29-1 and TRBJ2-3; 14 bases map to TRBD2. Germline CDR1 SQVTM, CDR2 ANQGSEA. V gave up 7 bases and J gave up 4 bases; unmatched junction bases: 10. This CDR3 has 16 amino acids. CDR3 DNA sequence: TGCAGCGCCAGACTAGCGGGAGGGCCGTATGCAGATACGCAGTATTTT. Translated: CSARLAGGPYADTQYF.

For the CDR3, the DNA is TGTGCCAGCAGCCAGCGTCTAGCGAGGTTCTACGAGCAGTACTTC. Translated: CASSQRLARFYEQYF. This rearrangement joins TRBV4-2 to TRBJ2-7, with D possibly matching TRBD2 (6 bases). Germline V gives CDR1 LGHNA, CDR2 YNFKEQ. The CDR3 runs 15 residues. V lost 3 bases, J lost 3 bases, and 15 bases lay in between.

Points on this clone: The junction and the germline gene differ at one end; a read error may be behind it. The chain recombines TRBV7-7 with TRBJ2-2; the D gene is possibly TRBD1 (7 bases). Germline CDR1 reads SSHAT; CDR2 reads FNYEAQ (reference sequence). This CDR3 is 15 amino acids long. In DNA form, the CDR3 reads TGTGCTAGCAGCTTAGTCGCAGGGGGGACCGGGGAGCTGTTTTTT. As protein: CASSLVAGGTGELFF.

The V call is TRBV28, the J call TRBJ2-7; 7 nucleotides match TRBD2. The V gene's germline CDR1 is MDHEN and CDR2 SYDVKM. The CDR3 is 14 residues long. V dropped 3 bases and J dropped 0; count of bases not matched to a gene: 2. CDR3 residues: CASSLGGSSYEQYF. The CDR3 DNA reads TGTGCCAGCAGTTTGGGGGGGAGCTCCTACGAGCAGTACTTC.

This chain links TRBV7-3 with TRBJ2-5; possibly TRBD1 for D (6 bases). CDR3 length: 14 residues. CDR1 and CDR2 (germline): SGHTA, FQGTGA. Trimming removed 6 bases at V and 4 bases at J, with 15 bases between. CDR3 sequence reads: CASSPQGWGETQYF. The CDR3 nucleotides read TGTGCCAGCAGTCCTCAGGGGTGGGGAGAGACCCAGTACTTC.

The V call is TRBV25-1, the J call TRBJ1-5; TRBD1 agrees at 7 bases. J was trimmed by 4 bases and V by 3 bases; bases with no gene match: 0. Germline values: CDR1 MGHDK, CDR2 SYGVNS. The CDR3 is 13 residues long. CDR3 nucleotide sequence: TGTGCCAGCAGTGAGACAGGGAATCAGCCCCAGCATTTT. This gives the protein CASSETGNQPQHF.

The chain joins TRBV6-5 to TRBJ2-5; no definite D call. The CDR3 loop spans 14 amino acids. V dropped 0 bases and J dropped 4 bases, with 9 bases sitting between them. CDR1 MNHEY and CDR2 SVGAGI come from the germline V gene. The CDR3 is CASSYSQVAETQYF. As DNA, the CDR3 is TGTGCCAGCAGTTACTCCCAAGTAGCAGAGACCCAGTACTTC.

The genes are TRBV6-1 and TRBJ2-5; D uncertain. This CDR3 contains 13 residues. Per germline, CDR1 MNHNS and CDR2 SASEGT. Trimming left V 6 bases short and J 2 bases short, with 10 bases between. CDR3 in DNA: TGTGCCAGCAGCCTGGAGCATCAAGAGACCCAGTACTTC. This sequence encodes CASSLEHQETQYF.

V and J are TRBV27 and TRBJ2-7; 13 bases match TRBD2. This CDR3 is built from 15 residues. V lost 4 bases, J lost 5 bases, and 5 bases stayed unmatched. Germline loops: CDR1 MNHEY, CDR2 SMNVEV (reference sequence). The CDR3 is CASSSGLAGAHEQYF. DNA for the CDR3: TGTGCCAGCAGTTCCGGACTAGCGGGAGCTCACGAGCAGTACTTC.

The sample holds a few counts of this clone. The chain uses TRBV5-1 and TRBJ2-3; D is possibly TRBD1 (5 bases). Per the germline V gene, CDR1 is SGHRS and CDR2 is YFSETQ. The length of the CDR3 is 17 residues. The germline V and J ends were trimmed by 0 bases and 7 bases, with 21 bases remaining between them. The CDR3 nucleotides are TGCGCCAGCAGCTTGGCCGGGCAAGGACAAGCAGCGAATACGCAGTATTTT. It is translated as CASSLAGQGQAANTQYF.

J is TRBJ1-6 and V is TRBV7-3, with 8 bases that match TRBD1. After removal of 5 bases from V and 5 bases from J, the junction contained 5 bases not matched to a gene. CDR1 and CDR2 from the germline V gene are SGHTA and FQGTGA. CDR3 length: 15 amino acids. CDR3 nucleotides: TGTGCCAGCAGCGCGACAGGGGCCAATAATTCACCCCTCCACTTT. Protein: CASSATGANNSPLHF.

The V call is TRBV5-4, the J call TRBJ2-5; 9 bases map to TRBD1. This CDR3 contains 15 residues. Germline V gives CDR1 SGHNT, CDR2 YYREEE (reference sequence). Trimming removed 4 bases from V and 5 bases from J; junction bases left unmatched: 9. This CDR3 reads CASSLPGQGSETQYF. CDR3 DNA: TGTGCCAGCAGCCTCCCGGGACAGGGATCGGAGACCCAGTACTTC.

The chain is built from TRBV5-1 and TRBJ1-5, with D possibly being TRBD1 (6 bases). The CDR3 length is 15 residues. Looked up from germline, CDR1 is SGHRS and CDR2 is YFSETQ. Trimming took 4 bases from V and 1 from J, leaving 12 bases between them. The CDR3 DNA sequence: TGCGCCAGCAGCCTGAGTGGGACAAGCAATCAGCCCCAGCATTTT. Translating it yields CASSLSGTSNQPQHF. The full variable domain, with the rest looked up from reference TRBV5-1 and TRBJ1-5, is KAGVTQTPRYLIKTRGQQVTLSCSPISGHRSVSWYQQTPGQGLQFLFEYFSETQRNKGNFPGRFSGRQFSNSRSEMNVSTLELGDSALYLCASSLSGTSNQPQHFGDGTRLSIL.

The chain's CDR3 is CASSYRENYEQYF. DNA of the CDR3: TGTGCCAGCAGCTACAGGGAAAACTACGAGCAGTACTTC. This chain uses TRBV5-4 with TRBJ2-7, with D perhaps matching TRBD1 (6 bases). The V and J ends lost 3 bases and 3 bases respectively, with 10 bases between them. The germline V gene encodes CDR1 SGHNT and CDR2 YYREEE (reference sequence). The CDR3 spans 13 residues.

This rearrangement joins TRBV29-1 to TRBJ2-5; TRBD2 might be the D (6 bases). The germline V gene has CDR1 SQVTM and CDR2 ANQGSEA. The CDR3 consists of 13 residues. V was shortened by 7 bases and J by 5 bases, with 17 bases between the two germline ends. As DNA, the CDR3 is TGCAGCGGCCGGGACGGCGCGGGGGAGACCCAGTACTTC. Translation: CSGRDGAGETQYF.